This TCR beta chain was identified in a study of blood T cells in healthy people across ages. This CDR3 is built from 17 residues. V trimming: 1 base; J trimming: 4 bases; junction bases outside the gene matches: 9. Germline assignment: CDR1 LNHNV and CDR2 YYDKDF (reference sequence). A second PCR of roughly 7 to 11 cycles used a sample-barcoded 5' primer and a J-beta primer mix. TCRdb used MiXCR to reprocess the 5' RACE reads, holding one entry per CDR3 protein. This sample has around 800,000 distinct CDR3 sequences, with less than 60% found just once. This clonotype showed up just once. The chain is built from TRBV15 and TRBJ2-5; TRBD2 agrees at 10 bases. This TCR came from a man aged 80 or over in good health. Input material: blood. The CDR3 protein is CATSRGSGAGGRETQYF. The CDR3 bases are TGTGCCACCAGCAGAGGGTCCGGAGCGGGAGGGAGAGAGACCCAGTACTTC.